These 6 T cell receptor beta chains were all obtained from the same sample, sequenced in a study of blood T cell repertoires in COVID-19. Using immunoSEQ multiplex PCR, the repertoire was profiled, and TCRdb retains in-frame clones only, with some absent. This sample has about 370,000 clones; about 90% occur once, and the top ten carry approximately 3%. What was sequenced was peripheral blood. These receptors were collected from a woman aged 25 to 39 with COVID-19, enrolled during active disease.

The chain has TRBV11-3 and TRBJ1-4; the D is unclear. V was shortened by 5 bases and J by 5 bases, with 15 bases between the two germline ends. The V gene's germline CDR1 is SGHNT and CDR2 YENEEA. The CDR3 sequence is 15 residues long. The CDR3 loop is CASSIDGDRNEKLFF. The CDR3 region has the DNA TGTGCCAGCAGCATTGACGGGGATCGGAATGAAAAACTGTTTTTT.

The V gene is TRBV5-6, the J gene TRBJ2-7, with a possible D match to TRBD2 (6 bases). The length of the CDR3 is 13 residues. Trimming stripped 0 bases from V and 6 bases from J, with 10 bases between. CDR1 SGHDT and CDR2 YYEEEE come from the germline V gene. CDR3 DNA: TGTGCCAGCAGCTTGGGCATCGGGGGCGAGCAGTACTTC. This sequence encodes CASSLGIGGEQYF.

The chain employs TRBV2 and TRBJ2-1, with 10 bases aligning to TRBD2. CDR3 length: 16 amino acids. V gave up 1 base and J gave up 6 bases; unmatched junction bases: 6. Germline V lookup: CDR1 SNHLY, CDR2 FYNNEI. The CDR3 DNA sequence: TGTGCCAGCAGTGAAGGTGCTAGCGGGAGCCTCAATGAGCAGTTCTTC. Its protein is CASSEGASGSLNEQFF.

The chain links TRBV19 to TRBJ2-5; D remains unclear. The CDR3 extends over 13 amino acids. Germline assignment: CDR1 LNHDA and CDR2 SQIVND (reference sequence). V was cut by 0 bases and J by 2 bases, with 4 bases left in between. DNA for the CDR3: TGTGCCAGTAGTATAGATCCTCAAGAGACCCAGTACTTC. Its protein is CASSIDPQETQYF.

The rearrangement links TRBV3-1 (or the pseudogene TRBV3-2) to TRBJ2-1; D possibly corresponds to TRBD2 (6 bases). Trimming shortened V by 7 bases and J by 7 bases, and 26 bases separated the two germline ends. CDR1 is LGHDT and CDR2 is YNNKEL in the germline V gene (reference sequence). The CDR3 has 17 residues. The CDR3 DNA sequence: TGTGCCAGCAACCCGGGCCCGGTGGCGGGAACTAAGAATGAGCAGTTCTTC. It translates to CASNPGPVAGTKNEQFF.

This clone was observed a single time. This chain uses TRBV19 with TRBJ1-6; TRBD1 aligns across 10 bases. Trimming took 6 bases from V and 8 from J; bases not matched to a gene: 4. CDR1 and CDR2 from the germline V gene are LNHDA and SQIVND (reference sequence). The CDR3 contains 14 residues. The CDR3 nucleotides read TGTGCCAGTAGGCCGGGACAGGGGCATTCACCCCTCCACTTT. As protein: CASRPGQGHSPLHF.